A selection of T cell receptor beta chains follows, all from one sample in a study of regulatory T cells in long-lasting Graves disease. Each CDR3 protein gets one entry after TCRdb re-called the multiplex PCR reads with MiXCR. The data show about 470,000 distinct CDR3 sequences, around 21% seen once. Sequencing was performed on peripheral blood mononuclear cells (PBMCs), taken when the disease was refractory, from a patient treated with antithyroid drugs. The receptors here all came from a female donor with Graves disease. Both conserved end residues are part of each CDR3. Fields, in order: clone size, V gene, J gene, D gene, CDR3 DNA, CDR3 protein. D genes are given only for firm matches. The size field is filled for only some rows; it gives once, few, many or a size class.

clone size: many
V gene: TRBV20-1
J gene: TRBJ2-7
D gene: TRBD1
CDR3 DNA: TGCAGTGCTAGAGATTCGACAGGGGCTCGCGAGCAGTACTTC
CDR3 protein: CSARDSTGAREQYF

clone size: few
V gene: TRBV19
J gene: TRBJ1-2
D gene: -
CDR3 DNA: TGTGCCAGTAGGTTTCCAGGGGCAGTTGGCTACACCTTC
CDR3 protein: CASRFPGAVGYTF

clone size: many
V gene: TRBV28
J gene: TRBJ1-4
D gene: -
CDR3 DNA: TGTGCCAGCAGTTTATCAGGGGCAGATGAAAAACTGTTTTTT
CDR3 protein: CASSLSGADEKLFF

clone size: -
V gene: TRBV9
J gene: TRBJ2-3
D gene: -
CDR3 DNA: TGTGCCAGCAGCCCCCAATCGGTACCGCAGGAAACGCAGTATTTT
CDR3 protein: CASSPQSVPQETQYF

clone size: few
V gene: TRBV7-3
J gene: TRBJ2-2
D gene: -
CDR3 DNA: TGTGCCAGCAGCCTCTTAGGGAGTTACACCGGGGAGCTGTTTTTT
CDR3 protein: CASSLLGSYTGELFF

clone size: many
V gene: TRBV28
J gene: TRBJ1-1
D gene: -
CDR3 DNA: TGTGCCAGCAGTTCGATACTAACAGGGAAGGTGGGTACTGAAGCTTTCTTT
CDR3 protein: CASSSILTGKVGTEAFF

clone size: many
V gene: TRBV27
J gene: TRBJ1-6
D gene: -
CDR3 DNA: TGTGCCAGCAGTTTTTACTCCTATAATTCACCCCTCCACTTT
CDR3 protein: CASSFYSYNSPLHF

clone size: -
V gene: TRBV6-1
J gene: TRBJ1-5
D gene: TRBD1
CDR3 DNA: TGTGCCAGCAGTGTCACAGGGGGGATGAGCAATCAGCCCCAGCATTTT
CDR3 protein: CASSVTGGMSNQPQHF

clone size: few
V gene: TRBV5-5
J gene: TRBJ1-1
D gene: -
CDR3 DNA: TGTGCCAGCAGCTCGGGGGGTCTCACTGAAGCTTTCTTT
CDR3 protein: CASSSGGLTEAFF

clone size: many
V gene: TRBV27
J gene: TRBJ2-2
D gene: TRBD2
CDR3 DNA: TGTGCCAGCAGTTTAGGGGGGGTCGGGGAGCTGTTTTTT
CDR3 protein: CASSLGGVGELFF

clone size: -
V gene: TRBV7-9
J gene: TRBJ1-1
D gene: TRBD1
CDR3 DNA: TGTGCCAGCAGCTGGGGACAGGGGTTGTTTAACCGGGGAGCTTTCTTT
CDR3 protein: CASSWGQGLFNRGAFF

clone size: -
V gene: TRBV5-1
J gene: TRBJ1-3
D gene: -
CDR3 DNA: TGCGCCAGCAGCTTGGGTACCAACACCTACTCTGGAAACACCATATATTTT
CDR3 protein: CASSLGTNTYSGNTIYF

clone size: few
V gene: TRBV20-1
J gene: TRBJ1-1
D gene: TRBD1
CDR3 DNA: TGCAGTGCTAGATCCCAGACAGGGAAGACTTTCTTT
CDR3 protein: CSARSQTGKTFF

clone size: many
V gene: TRBV30
J gene: TRBJ1-3
D gene: -
CDR3 DNA: TGTGCCTGGACAGAATCTGGAAACACCATATATTTT
CDR3 protein: CAWTESGNTIYF

clone size: few
V gene: TRBV5-4
J gene: TRBJ2-5
D gene: TRBD1
CDR3 DNA: TGTGCCAGCAGCTCCTGGGGGGAGACAGGGGAGGTAGAGACCCAGTACTTC
CDR3 protein: CASSSWGETGEVETQYF

clone size: many
V gene: TRBV20-1
J gene: TRBJ1-2
D gene: -
CDR3 DNA: TGCAGTGCTAGAGCCCCGGCACTTGGCTACACCTTC
CDR3 protein: CSARAPALGYTF

clone size: many
V gene: TRBV11-1
J gene: TRBJ2-7
D gene: -
CDR3 DNA: TGTGCCAGCAGCGGGGACAAAGCCTACGAGCAGTACTTC
CDR3 protein: CASSGDKAYEQYF

clone size: -
V gene: TRBV28
J gene: TRBJ1-5
D gene: -
CDR3 DNA: TGTGCCAGCAGTGCGAGGTCGCTAAATCAGCCCCAGCATTTT
CDR3 protein: CASSARSLNQPQHF

clone size: few
V gene: TRBV20-1
J gene: TRBJ1-2
D gene: TRBD1
CDR3 DNA: TGCAGTGCTAGACCTACTACGCAGGGGGCTCGGGGCTACACCTTC
CDR3 protein: CSARPTTQGARGYTF

clone size: few
V gene: TRBV27
J gene: TRBJ2-1
D gene: TRBD2
CDR3 DNA: TGTGCCAGCAGTTTACTCAGGGGAGCGGGAGGGCTGAATGAGCAGTTCTTC
CDR3 protein: CASSLLRGAGGLNEQFF

clone size: many
V gene: TRBV7-8
J gene: TRBJ1-4
D gene: -
CDR3 DNA: TGTGCCAGCAGCTGGGTGGTTGGGAGTGAAAAACTGTTTTTT
CDR3 protein: CASSWVVGSEKLFF

clone size: few
V gene: TRBV30
J gene: TRBJ1-2
D gene: -
CDR3 DNA: TGTGCCTCCCTAAACAGAGATGGCTACACCTTC
CDR3 protein: CASLNRDGYTF

clone size: -
V gene: TRBV9
J gene: TRBJ2-7
D gene: -
CDR3 DNA: TGTGCCAGCAGCCCGCACACTAGCCAATTACACTACGAGCAGTACTTC
CDR3 protein: CASSPHTSQLHYEQYF

clone size: few
V gene: TRBV27
J gene: TRBJ2-7
D gene: TRBD1
CDR3 DNA: TGTGCCAGCAGTTTCCGGGACAGGTCCCACGAGCAGTACTTC
CDR3 protein: CASSFRDRSHEQYF

clone size: many
V gene: TRBV10-3
J gene: TRBJ2-4
D gene: TRBD1
CDR3 DNA: TGTGCCATCAGTGAGTCCTCCACCGCGACAGGGGCCAAAAACATTCAGTACTTC
CDR3 protein: CAISESSTATGAKNIQYF

clone size: many
V gene: TRBV2
J gene: TRBJ2-7
D gene: -
CDR3 DNA: TGTGCCAGCAGTGAAATAGATGACCTCTACGAGCAGTACTTC
CDR3 protein: CASSEIDDLYEQYF

clone size: -
V gene: TRBV4-3
J gene: TRBJ1-6
D gene: -
CDR3 DNA: TGCGCCAGCAGCCAAACGACAGGAGTGGGGAATTCACCCCTCCACTTT
CDR3 protein: CASSQTTGVGNSPLHF

clone size: many
V gene: TRBV2
J gene: TRBJ1-2
D gene: TRBD1
CDR3 DNA: TGTGCCAGCACGGGACAGGGACACTATGGCTACACCTTC
CDR3 protein: CASTGQGHYGYTF

clone size: few
V gene: TRBV14
J gene: TRBJ1-5
D gene: -
CDR3 DNA: TGTGCCAGCAGCCAATGGGGGGTGGATCAGCCCCAGCATTTT
CDR3 protein: CASSQWGVDQPQHF

clone size: many
V gene: TRBV7-9
J gene: TRBJ1-1
D gene: -
CDR3 DNA: TGTGCCAGCAGCTTGTCGAGGCGAGCGTACACTGAAGCTTTCTTT
CDR3 protein: CASSLSRRAYTEAFF

clone size: -
V gene: TRBV7-3
J gene: TRBJ2-7
D gene: TRBD1
CDR3 DNA: TGCGCCAGCAGCCACACAGGGGGGGAGCAGTACTTC
CDR3 protein: CASSHTGGEQYF

clone size: many
V gene: TRBV7-9
J gene: TRBJ2-7
D gene: TRBD2
CDR3 DNA: TGTGCCAGCAGCTTAGCCCTAGCGGGAAGAGACGAGCAGTACTTC
CDR3 protein: CASSLALAGRDEQYF

clone size: -
V gene: TRBV10-2
J gene: TRBJ2-2
D gene: TRBD2
CDR3 DNA: TGCGCCAGCAGTGGGACTAGCGGGACGAACACCGGGGAGCTGTTTTTT
CDR3 protein: CASSGTSGTNTGELFF

clone size: -
V gene: TRBV7-9
J gene: TRBJ2-2
D gene: -
CDR3 DNA: TGTGCCAGCAGCCGACTAGCACAGGGGTTAACCGGGGAGCTGTTTTTT
CDR3 protein: CASSRLAQGLTGELFF

clone size: many
V gene: TRBV27
J gene: TRBJ2-7
D gene: -
CDR3 DNA: TGTGCCAGCAGTTCACCTTTAGCAGGGAGGTACGAGCAGTACTTC
CDR3 protein: CASSSPLAGRYEQYF

clone size: -
V gene: TRBV30
J gene: TRBJ1-1
D gene: -
CDR3 DNA: TGTGCCTGGAGTTCGGGAGGGCTCCGAAACACTGAAGCTTTCTTT
CDR3 protein: CAWSSGGLRNTEAFF

clone size: few
V gene: TRBV15
J gene: TRBJ1-1
D gene: -
CDR3 DNA: TGTGCCACCAGCAAAGGGAGCGGCACTGAAGCTTTCTTT
CDR3 protein: CATSKGSGTEAFF

clone size: -
V gene: TRBV29-1
J gene: TRBJ2-5
D gene: -
CDR3 DNA: TGCAGCGTTGTCTATCGCCAGGGATTGGAGACCCAGTACTTC
CDR3 protein: CSVVYRQGLETQYF

clone size: -
V gene: TRBV28
J gene: TRBJ2-3
D gene: TRBD2
CDR3 DNA: TGTGCCAGCAGTTCCCGGACTAGCGGGAGGTGGGGTACGCAGTATTTT
CDR3 protein: CASSSRTSGRWGTQYF

clone size: -
V gene: TRBV12-3/TRBV12-4
J gene: TRBJ2-2
D gene: -
CDR3 DNA: TGTGCCAGCAGTTTTCTGGGCGGAGAGAACACCGGGGAGCTGTTTTTT
CDR3 protein: CASSFLGGENTGELFF

clone size: -
V gene: TRBV27
J gene: TRBJ1-1
D gene: -
CDR3 DNA: TGTGCCAGCAGACTGACAGGCCGGAACACTGAAGCTTTCTTT
CDR3 protein: CASRLTGRNTEAFF

clone size: -
V gene: TRBV29-1
J gene: TRBJ1-1
D gene: -
CDR3 DNA: TGCAGCGTCGTACCGGGGATGAACACTGAAGCTTTCTTT
CDR3 protein: CSVVPGMNTEAFF

clone size: many
V gene: TRBV30
J gene: TRBJ2-5
D gene: TRBD1
CDR3 DNA: TGTGCCTGGAGTGGACCACCGACAGGGGCCGAGACCCAGTACTTC
CDR3 protein: CAWSGPPTGAETQYF

clone size: -
V gene: TRBV15
J gene: TRBJ1-5
D gene: -
CDR3 DNA: TGTGCCACCAGCAGAGTGGGGGAAAAACCCCAGCATTTT
CDR3 protein: CATSRVGEKPQHF

clone size: few
V gene: TRBV7-2
J gene: TRBJ1-5
D gene: TRBD1
CDR3 DNA: TGTGCCAGCAGCACATTCACAGGGGGAGTTAGCAATCAGCCCCAGCATTTT
CDR3 protein: CASSTFTGGVSNQPQHF

clone size: few
V gene: TRBV28
J gene: TRBJ2-7
D gene: -
CDR3 DNA: TGTGCCAGCAGTTTATCAACCAACTACGAGCAGTACTTC
CDR3 protein: CASSLSTNYEQYF

clone size: few
V gene: TRBV7-9
J gene: TRBJ2-7
D gene: -
CDR3 DNA: TGTGCCAGCAGCATCGAGAGGGGTAGCTCCTACGAGCAGTACTTC
CDR3 protein: CASSIERGSSYEQYF

clone size: -
V gene: TRBV10-3
J gene: TRBJ1-4
D gene: -
CDR3 DNA: TGTGCCACCCAAACCAGGGTGGATGAAAAACTGTTTTTT
CDR3 protein: CATQTRVDEKLFF

clone size: many
V gene: TRBV7-2
J gene: TRBJ2-7
D gene: -
CDR3 DNA: TGTGCCAGCAGCTTTCGGCACGAGCAGTACTTC
CDR3 protein: CASSFRHEQYF

clone size: -
V gene: TRBV19
J gene: TRBJ2-7
D gene: TRBD2
CDR3 DNA: TGTGCCAGTAGTATTCCGGGCGGGAGTTACGAGCAGTACTTC
CDR3 protein: CASSIPGGSYEQYF

clone size: many
V gene: TRBV28
J gene: TRBJ2-5
D gene: TRBD1
CDR3 DNA: TGTGCCAGCAACTTCCCCTTTCCGGGACAGCAAGAGACCCAGTACTTC
CDR3 protein: CASNFPFPGQQETQYF

clone size: -
V gene: TRBV20-1
J gene: TRBJ1-2
D gene: TRBD1
CDR3 DNA: TGCAGTGCTTACACAGGGGGCTCTTACGGTTATGGCTACACCTTC
CDR3 protein: CSAYTGGSYGYGYTF

clone size: few
V gene: TRBV7-6
J gene: TRBJ2-5
D gene: -
CDR3 DNA: TGTGCCAGCAGCTTACAAGGGGAATTCGTGGGAACCCAGTACTTC
CDR3 protein: CASSLQGEFVGTQYF

clone size: many
V gene: TRBV2
J gene: TRBJ1-1
D gene: -
CDR3 DNA: TGTGCCAGCTTAACAGCAAATATGGGGGGTAAAGCTTTCTTT
CDR3 protein: CASLTANMGGKAFF

clone size: few
V gene: TRBV15
J gene: TRBJ2-2
D gene: TRBD1
CDR3 DNA: TGTGCCACCAGCAAACAGGGGGCGATAAGCACCGGGGAGCTGTTTTTT
CDR3 protein: CATSKQGAISTGELFF

clone size: many
V gene: TRBV29-1
J gene: TRBJ2-7
D gene: TRBD1
CDR3 DNA: TGCAGCGTTGTTGGGACAGGGCCGTACGAGCAGTACTTC
CDR3 protein: CSVVGTGPYEQYF

clone size: many
V gene: TRBV7-9
J gene: TRBJ2-5
D gene: TRBD1
CDR3 DNA: TGTGCCAGAGGGGGCAGGCACCAAGAGACCCAGTACTTC
CDR3 protein: CARGGRHQETQYF